This is a list of T cell receptor beta chains from one sample in a study of technical replicates of blood from a handful of donors. The table came from immunoSEQ multiplex PCR; TCRdb's copy has only in-frame clones and leaves some out. The sample holds around 53,000 clones, around 84% seen once. The specimen was PBMCs. These TCRs come from a human donor in good health. Some clones in this sample may be carry-over from other donors' samples. Both conserved end residues are part of each CDR3. The D gene is left open where the match is weak. Size is stated for part of the rows, as once, few or many counts, or as a class when the clone is expanded.

v_gene	j_gene	d_gene	abundance	CDR3aa	CDR3nt
TRBV10-3	TRBJ1-1	TRBD1	-	CAIRDEQGMNTEAFF	TGTGCCATCAGGGATGAACAGGGGATGAACACTGAAGCTTTCTTT
TRBV7-8	TRBJ2-5	TRBD1	-	CASSAGTGYQETQYF	TGTGCCAGCAGCGCCGGGACAGGGTACCAAGAGACCCAGTACTTC
TRBV29-1	TRBJ2-3	TRBD2	-	CSVFKREVGTDTQYF	TGCAGCGTATTCAAGCGGGAGGTTGGCACAGATACGCAGTATTTT
TRBV30	TRBJ2-7	TRBD1	-	CAWSVDRDYEQYF	TGTGCCTGGAGTGTCGACAGGGACTACGAGCAGTACTTC
TRBV19	TRBJ1-4	-	-	CASSTGQTNEKLFF	TGTGCCAGTAGTACCGGACAGACTAATGAAAAACTGTTTTTT
TRBV6-1	TRBJ1-5	-	-	CASDGWGGKQPQHF	TGTGCCAGCGATGGTTGGGGGGGAAAGCAGCCCCAGCATTTT
TRBV5-1	TRBJ2-7	TRBD2	-	CASSKEAGTTGEQYF	TGCGCCAGCAGCAAGGAAGCCGGGACTACTGGCGAGCAGTACTTC
TRBV30	TRBJ1-6	-	-	CAWSVLELRNSPLHF	TGTGCCTGGAGTGTATTGGAGTTGCGTAATTCACCCCTCCACTTT
TRBV4-1	TRBJ1-1	-	-	CASSQDVFAEAFF	TGCGCCAGCAGCCAAGATGTTTTCGCTGAAGCTTTCTTT
TRBV5-6	TRBJ1-2	-	-	CASSTRGAKHYGYTF	TGTGCCAGCAGCACTCGGGGGGCAAAGCACTATGGCTACACCTTC
TRBV7-2	TRBJ1-2	-	-	CASSLLGSLNYGYTF	TGTGCCAGCAGCTTACTTGGGAGCTTAAACTATGGCTACACCTTC
TRBV7-9	TRBJ2-6	-	-	CASTAVGRDRSGANVLTF	TGTGCCAGCACCGCTGTAGGGAGGGACAGGTCTGGGGCCAACGTCCTGACTTTC
TRBV5-1	TRBJ2-2	-	few	CASEKDTTGELFF	TGCGCCAGCGAGAAAGACACAACCGGGGAGCTGTTTTTT
TRBV4-3	TRBJ2-3	-	-	CASSQEDGRSDTQYF	TGCGCCAGCAGCCAAGAAGACGGCAGGTCCGATACGCAGTATTTT
TRBV9	TRBJ2-1	TRBD1	once	CASSEGGRSNEQFF	TGTGCCAGCAGCGAAGGGGGCAGAAGCAATGAGCAGTTCTTC
TRBV9	TRBJ1-1	-	-	CASSGPPTGVNTEAFF	TGTGCCAGCAGCGGCCCCCCGACAGGAGTTAACACTGAAGCTTTCTTT
TRBV30	TRBJ2-7	-	few	CAWSWRRSYEQYF	TGTGCCTGGAGCTGGAGACGGTCCTACGAGCAGTACTTC
TRBV27	TRBJ2-2	TRBD1	-	CASRIDRATGELFF	TGTGCCAGCAGGATAGACAGGGCCACCGGGGAGCTGTTTTTT
TRBV6-6	TRBJ1-3	TRBD1	-	CASSYTGGSAGNTIYF	TGTGCCAGCAGCTATACAGGGGGTTCGGCTGGAAACACCATATATTTT
TRBV5-4	TRBJ1-1	-	-	CASSSRPDTEAFF	TGTGCCAGCAGTTCCCGTCCAGACACTGAAGCTTTCTTT
TRBV7-9	TRBJ2-7	TRBD1	once	CASSIDRGPYEQYF	TGTGCCAGCAGCATCGACAGGGGGCCCTACGAGCAGTACTTC
TRBV25-1	TRBJ1-6	-	-	CASRSQGLASPLHF	TGTGCCAGCAGATCACAGGGTTTGGCTTCACCCCTCCACTTT
TRBV2	TRBJ2-7	-	-	CASKREETGEQYF	TGTGCCAGCAAGAGGGAGGAAACGGGCGAGCAGTACTTC
TRBV5-1	TRBJ1-6	-	-	CASTPTPTANNSPLHF	TGCGCCAGCACTCCAACCCCCACAGCAAATAATTCACCCCTCCACTTT
TRBV7-6	TRBJ1-1	-	-	CASSWRVDTEAFF	TGTGCCAGCAGCTGGAGGGTGGACACTGAAGCTTTCTTT
TRBV5-1	TRBJ2-7	-	once	CASSLGPGSAYEQYF	TGCGCCAGCAGCTTGGGTCCCGGGAGCGCCTACGAGCAGTACTTC
TRBV6-5	TRBJ2-7	-	-	CASSTPDGLTYEQYF	TGTGCCAGCAGTACCCCTGACGGGTTAACGTACGAGCAGTACTTC
TRBV7-9	TRBJ1-2	TRBD1	-	CASSLGQGHYGYTF	TGTGCCAGCAGCCTAGGACAGGGTCACTATGGCTACACCTTC
TRBV4-2	TRBJ1-6	-	-	CASSQDLPEYSPLHF	TGTGCCAGCAGCCAAGATCTCCCGGAGTATTCACCCCTCCACTTT
TRBV2	TRBJ1-4	TRBD1	-	CASSVDRGDRLFF	TGTGCCAGCAGTGTGGACAGGGGGGACCGACTGTTTTTT
TRBV7-8	TRBJ2-1	TRBD2	-	CASSLRTSSTSSYNEQFF	TGTGCCAGCAGCTTGAGGACTAGCAGTACTAGCTCCTACAATGAGCAGTTCTTC
TRBV30	TRBJ1-3	-	-	CAWTRGSFGNTIYF	TGTGCCTGGACCCGAGGATCCTTTGGAAACACCATATATTTT
TRBV30	TRBJ1-1	-	-	CAWSEGDTEAFF	TGTGCCTGGAGTGAGGGAGACACTGAAGCTTTCTTT
TRBV6-1	TRBJ2-7	-	-	CASSASGIEQYF	TGTGCCAGCAGTGCCTCCGGGATCGAGCAGTACTTC
TRBV4-2	TRBJ1-1	-	few	CASSQDPGGSTEAFF	TGTGCCAGCAGCCAAGATCCCGGGGGGAGCACTGAAGCTTTCTTT
TRBV6-1	TRBJ2-3	-	once	CASNRDIYTQYF	TGTGCCAGCAACCGGGACATTTATACGCAGTATTTT
TRBV7-2	TRBJ1-2	TRBD1	once	CASSLGTGDYGYTF	TGTGCCAGCAGCTTAGGGACAGGGGACTATGGCTACACCTTC
TRBV7-2	TRBJ2-1	-	-	CASSSPVSLFSYNEQFF	TGTGCCAGCAGCTCCCCGGTCTCGCTGTTCTCCTACAATGAGCAGTTCTTC
TRBV11-3	TRBJ2-1	-	-	CASSLGANEQFF	TGTGCCAGCAGCTTAGGGGCGAATGAGCAGTTCTTC
TRBV6-1	TRBJ2-7	-	-	CASSVISNYEQYF	TGTGCCAGCTCGGTAATTTCGAACTACGAGCAGTACTTC
TRBV11-2	TRBJ2-7	TRBD2	-	CASSLVPRGGSGREQYF	TGTGCCAGCAGCTTAGTTCCGCGGGGGGGCTCCGGTCGCGAGCAGTACTTC
TRBV7-6	TRBJ1-3	TRBD1	-	CASSDRDRGEAGNTIYF	TGTGCCAGCAGCGACCGGGACAGGGGAGAGGCTGGAAACACCATATATTTT
TRBV27	TRBJ1-6	-	-	CASSLWPTVSYNSPLHF	TGTGCCAGCAGTTTGTGGCCTACAGTCTCCTATAATTCACCCCTCCACTTT
TRBV9	TRBJ1-2	-	once	CASSPSDYGYTF	TGTGCCAGCAGCCCCTCGGACTATGGCTACACCTTC
TRBV4-1	TRBJ2-3	-	-	CASSLRADGRSTDTQYF	TGCGCCAGCAGCCTAAGGGCAGACGGGAGAAGCACAGATACGCAGTATTTT
TRBV5-1	TRBJ1-1	TRBD1	-	CASIPPHPDGRGHGTEAFF	TGCGCCAGCATCCCACCTCATCCGGATGGAAGGGGGCACGGGACTGAAGCTTTCTTT